The 17 T cell receptor beta chains below come from one sample, sequenced in a study of blood T cell repertoires in COVID-19. Profiling relied on immunoSEQ multiplex PCR, and the TCRdb table lists in-frame clones only, not all of them. Of a few hundred thousand clones listed, 86% are singletons. Sequenced input: peripheral blood. The receptor source for this set is a young woman with active or convalescent COVID-19.

The chain combines TRBV2 with TRBJ2-2; possible D gene TRBD1, 6 bases. From germline, CDR1 is SNHLY and CDR2 FYNNEI. The V end was cut by 4 bases, the J end by 4 bases, with 7 bases between. The CDR3 covers 13 residues. In DNA, the CDR3 is TGTGCCAGCAGTGCAGGGGCCACCGGGGAGCTGTTTTTT. Translating gives CASSAGATGELFF.

CDR3 protein: CASSPAGAYSGANVLTF. The CDR3 coding sequence is TGTGCCAGCAGTCCCGCGGGGGCGTATTCTGGGGCCAACGTCCTGACTTTC. This chain connects TRBV2 to TRBJ2-6; weak D call: TRBD2 (7 bases). In germline, CDR1 is SNHLY, CDR2 FYNNEI. Trimming removed 5 bases at V and 1 base at J, with 15 bases between. The CDR3 totals 17 residues.

The chain is built from TRBV5-1 and TRBJ2-2; D is perhaps TRBD1 (6 bases). V was cut by 2 bases and J by 4 bases, with 9 bases left in between. In germline, CDR1 is SGHRS, CDR2 YFSETQ. This CDR3 comprises 14 residues. Here the CDR3 DNA reads TGCGCCAGCAGCTTAGGACAGTTCACCGGGGAGCTGTTTTTT. Translated, it gives CASSLGQFTGELFF.

The V call is TRBV3-1 (or the pseudogene TRBV3-2), the J call TRBJ2-1, with D possibly being TRBD2 (7 bases). Germline-derived CDR1 and CDR2 are LGHDT and YNNKEL (reference sequence). CDR3 length: 19 residues. V was cut by 1 base and J by 0 bases, with 19 bases left in between. The CDR3 DNA follows: TGTGCCAGCAGCCAAGGAGTTTCCGGGGGGCCGAGCTCCTACAATGAGCAGTTCTTC. It yields the protein CASSQGVSGGPSSYNEQFF.

The V and J genes are TRBV7-8 and TRBJ1-3; maybe TRBD1 (6 bases). V lost 1 base and J 1 base, leaving 20 bases between the germline ends. The germline V gene has CDR1 SGHVS and CDR2 FQNEAQ. The CDR3 totals 19 residues. CDR3 protein: CASSLDGRGAHGSGNTIYF. The CDR3 nucleotides are TGTGCCAGCAGCTTAGACGGCAGGGGAGCGCACGGGTCTGGAAACACCATATATTTT.

The genes are TRBV5-4 and TRBJ1-2; no reliable D call. Trimming took 4 bases from V and 2 from J, leaving 9 bases between them. Germline loops: CDR1 SGHNT, CDR2 YYREEE (reference sequence). The length of the CDR3 is 13 residues. CDR3 nucleotide sequence: TGTGCCAGCAGCGAGGGTACCAACTATGGCTACACCTTC. Its translation is CASSEGTNYGYTF.

The chain uses TRBV6-2 or TRBV6-3 and TRBJ2-7; unclear D gene. Per germline, CDR1 MNHEY and CDR2 SVGEGT. Deletions cut 6 bases from V and 4 bases from J, with 10 bases between. This CDR3 contains 12 residues. The CDR3 coding sequence is TGTGCCAGCAGCCTTGACAAGTACGAGCAGTACTTC. This codes for CASSLDKYEQYF.

The J gene is TRBJ2-5, the V gene TRBV5-6; D not certain. The CDR3 spans 12 residues. V lost 0 bases and J 4 bases, leaving 4 bases between the germline ends. In germline, CDR1 is SGHDT, CDR2 YYEEEE. The CDR3 nucleotides read TGTGCCAGCAGCTTGGCGTTAGAGACCCAGTACTTC. Its translation is CASSLALETQYF.

The rearrangement links TRBV27 to TRBJ2-1, with TRBD1 matching 7 bases. CDR3 length: 16 amino acids. V lost 3 bases and J lost 9; bases outside the gene matches: 14. CDR1 is MNHEY, CDR2 SMNVEV, per germline (reference sequence). For the CDR3, the DNA is TGTGCCAGCAGTTTTCCGGGACAGCCTCCTGGATCTGAGCAGTTCTTC. It specifies CASSFPGQPPGSEQFF.

V and J are TRBV3-1 (or the pseudogene TRBV3-2) and TRBJ2-7; 10 nucleotides line up with TRBD1. The CDR3 is 15 residues long. Unmatched junction bases numbered 7, after V lost 2 bases and J lost 6 bases. Germline CDR1 reads LGHDT; CDR2 reads YNNKEL (reference sequence). CDR3 residues: CASSQYRDRGIEQYF. The CDR3 DNA reads as TGTGCCAGCAGCCAATACCGGGACAGGGGTATCGAGCAGTACTTC.

The rearrangement joins TRBV27 to TRBJ2-7; D possibly corresponds to TRBD2 (5 bases). The CDR3 has 17 residues. Germline loops: CDR1 MNHEY, CDR2 SMNVEV (reference sequence). Between the trimmed V and J ends, which lost 6 bases and 0 bases, there was a span of 21 bases. The CDR3 protein is CASSRAGVNPSSYEQYF. Here the CDR3 DNA reads TGTGCCAGCAGCCGCGCGGGCGTAAACCCTAGCTCCTACGAGCAGTACTTC.

The chain carries TRBV30 and TRBJ1-2, with 9 bases that match TRBD1. This CDR3 has 14 amino acids. V was pared by 3 bases and J by 6 bases, with 8 bases of the junction left unmatched. From germline, CDR1 is GTSNPN and CDR2 SVGIG (reference sequence). This CDR3 is CAWRQSGTGNGYTF. The CDR3 DNA sequence: TGTGCCTGGAGACAATCCGGGACAGGGAATGGCTACACCTTC.

The chain recombines TRBV7-9 with TRBJ2-1; D is possibly TRBD2 (6 bases). The CDR3 spans 12 residues. With 1 base removed from V and 11 bases from J, the gap between germline ends came to 9 bases. Germline V CDR1 and CDR2: SEHNR, FQNEAQ (reference sequence). The CDR3 DNA sequence: TGTGCCAGCAGCTTAGACGGAGGGAAGCAGTTCTTC. Its translation: CASSLDGGKQFF.

The V call is TRBV13, the J call TRBJ2-4; a weak D match, TRBD1 (6 bases). CDR1 and CDR2 from the germline V gene are PRHDT and FYEKMQ (reference sequence). This CDR3 contains 15 residues. The V end lost 3 bases, the J end lost 0 bases, and 9 bases lay between the germline ends. The CDR3, as DNA: TGTGCCAGCAGCTTTGGACAGATAGCCAAAAACATTCAGTACTTC. Its protein is CASSFGQIAKNIQYF.

This chain joins TRBV27 and TRBJ1-3, with a possible D match to TRBD1 (5 bases). Trimming cost V 4 bases and J 0 bases, with 19 bases left between them. CDR3 size: 18 residues. CDR1 MNHEY and CDR2 SMNVEV come from the germline V gene (reference sequence). DNA of the CDR3: TGTGCCAGCAGTTCCGGGCAGGGAAATCTCCTCTCTGGAAACACCATATATTTT. It is translated as CASSSGQGNLLSGNTIYF.

The chain carries TRBV28 and TRBJ2-6, with TRBD1 matching over 8 bases. Germline trimming cut 5 bases from V and 0 bases from J; bases unmatched to any gene: 9. Germline values: CDR1 MDHEN, CDR2 SYDVKM. CDR3 length: 18 amino acids. CDR3 DNA sequence: TGTGCCAGCAGTCCCACCGGGACAGGAGCCTCTGGGGCCAACGTCCTGACTTTC. Amino acid sequence: CASSPTGTGASGANVLTF.

V and J are TRBV9 and TRBJ2-5; D is perhaps TRBD1 (5 bases). Germline assignment: CDR1 SGDLS and CDR2 YYNGEE. Trimming pared 3 bases from V and 3 bases from J, leaving 12 bases between. CDR3 length: 14 residues. This CDR3 reads CASSAQGLKETQYF. In DNA form, the CDR3 reads TGTGCCAGCAGCGCCCAGGGTTTAAAAGAGACCCAGTACTTC.